This entry describes one T cell receptor (beta chain). This clone showed up just once. This clone's antigen is unknown. No much larger clone exists at a distance of one base, and base qualities are not known. The data stem from a study of blood T cell repertoires in COVID-19 (dated by TCRdb to 2020 to 2022). Broadly, across the study: The collaborator samples originated in the United States, Italy and Spain and spanned the acute and convalescent phases of COVID-19. The prospective study material was composed of cDNA or gDNA derived from T cells, B-cell-depleted T cells, or PBMCs. Subjects who had been exposed to COVID-19, were actively infected with it, or had recovered from it provided the deeply sampled blood TCRbeta repertoires that made up the dataset. A freely available public database, intended as a resource for researchers studying the immune response to SARS-CoV-2, is where the repertoires were released. Samples came from the ongoing ImmuneRACE study (first 160 participants) plus 1,254 subjects from 6 global collaborators. Sample metadata almost always included a de-identified subject ID, COVID-19 status, age in years and sex. Where available, HLA class I and class II types were obtained from metadata supplied by the sample provider rather than from assay-based typing. What the study reported, not specific to this receptor: Clinical and demographic metadata were provided uncurated, with the amount varying by source and participant.

The immunoSEQ Assay, a bias-controlled multiplex PCR, was used to amplify TCRbeta CDR3 regions from genomic DNA. As for the authors' bioinformatics: Within the assay, amplification of reference gene primers was used to estimate how many nucleated cells each sample contained. Sequence reads were collapsed and filtered to measure the absolute abundance of every unique TCRbeta CDR3 rearrangement. Productive Simpson clonality was computed per sample as the square root of Simpson's diversity index over productive rearrangements. TCRdb mirrors the immuneACCESS table, restricted to in-frame sequences. Some clones are absent from its copies; in checked studies, under half trace to an unresolved V gene, and the reason for the others is unknown. V and J calls and clone size are as listed in that table; D and trimming were resolved from the DNA. The sample table contains more than 150,000 clones; only one count was recorded for 65% to 85% of them. Jointly, the top ten make up roughly 2.9% of the sample.

The junction carries 12 bases between V and J, which are trimmed by 6 bases and 10 bases respectively. Sequences KGHSH (CDR1) and LQKENI (CDR2) are obtained from the germline V gene. The CDR3 goes from the cysteine to the phenylalanine over 12 residues. Only the CDR3 DNA is retained, 36 bases long and in frame from the first base. Collaborating institutions collected whole blood in K2EDTA tubes following their own protocols. For TCRbeta analysis, collaborators shipped samples as frozen whole blood, isolated PBMCs, or DNA extracted from either of those sample types. This sequence was found in a woman aged 55-70 years with acute or convalescent COVID-19. The material sequenced was peripheral blood. The receptor chain draws on TRBV18 and TRBJ2-2; the D region possibly corresponds to TRBD2 (6 bases align). DNA sequence: TGTGCCAGCTCCAAGGGAGGAGAGGAGCTGTTTTTT. This is translated as CASSKGGEELFF.